This T cell receptor (beta chain) was found in a study of blood T cells in healthy people across ages. Study-wide background: Capture by template switching was about one barcoded beta molecule per two T cells.

The CDR3 runs 14 residues. Turning to this clonotype: What it binds is not known.

Primers used in a second PCR of about 6 to 11 cycles were a sample-barcoded 5' primer and a J-beta primer mix. Each sample yielded at least 3 million CDR3-containing paired-end reads. Each CDR3 protein gets one entry after TCRdb re-called the 5' RACE reads with MiXCR. The profile shows 1.5 million to 2 million distinct CDR3 sequences, about 30% of them singletons. Study-wide points: Long-lived and aged donors differed, with more naive CD4+ cells and higher diversity in the long-lived.

The clonotype originates from a young woman in good health. V is TRBV21-1 and J is TRBJ1-2; TRBD1 is the table's D call and was not checked against the DNA. TRBV21-1 is a known pseudogene. The sequenced sample consisted of blood. The CDR3 DNA follows: TGTGCCAGCAGCAACGGGACAGGGCTGGATGGCTACACCTTC. Protein: CASSNGTGLDGYTF.